The source of this TCR beta chain is a study of cytomegalovirus exposure and HLA in healthy donors. Study as a whole: Earlier results showed 120 million or so unique TCR beta sequences derived from about 179 million T cells. The study placed around 85% of its 350 to 450 genotyped donors in the Caucasian-associated ancestry cluster. The study's findings and limits: An analysis was carried out at a later point. It showed that HLA-associated TCR beta chains were more clonally expanded than equally common non-associated chains. More than 15,000 TCR beta sequences were associated with HLA alleles at 0.05 false discovery rate in a later analysis.

Researchers ran the PCR with 60 Vbeta and 13 Jbeta primers. The data were produced by immunoSEQ multiplex PCR, yet TCRdb's version contains in-frame clones alone and is incomplete. The table shows about 150,000 clones, with 80% to 85% occurring only once. The CDR3 sequence is 13 residues long. Trimming pared 2 bases from V and 5 bases from J, leaving 9 bases between. Germline V gene lookup returns CDR1 SGHDN and CDR2 FVKESK. Concerning this clone itself: Antigen unknown.

Sequencing was done on a sample of PBMCs. This chain links TRBV14 with TRBJ1-1; TRBD1 is a possible D gene (6 bases). The receptor comes from a man between 18 and 29 years old in good health and CMV-seronegative. The CDR3, as DNA: TGTGCCAGCAGCCAAAACCAGGGGACTGAAGCTTTCTTT. It yields the protein CASSQNQGTEAFF.